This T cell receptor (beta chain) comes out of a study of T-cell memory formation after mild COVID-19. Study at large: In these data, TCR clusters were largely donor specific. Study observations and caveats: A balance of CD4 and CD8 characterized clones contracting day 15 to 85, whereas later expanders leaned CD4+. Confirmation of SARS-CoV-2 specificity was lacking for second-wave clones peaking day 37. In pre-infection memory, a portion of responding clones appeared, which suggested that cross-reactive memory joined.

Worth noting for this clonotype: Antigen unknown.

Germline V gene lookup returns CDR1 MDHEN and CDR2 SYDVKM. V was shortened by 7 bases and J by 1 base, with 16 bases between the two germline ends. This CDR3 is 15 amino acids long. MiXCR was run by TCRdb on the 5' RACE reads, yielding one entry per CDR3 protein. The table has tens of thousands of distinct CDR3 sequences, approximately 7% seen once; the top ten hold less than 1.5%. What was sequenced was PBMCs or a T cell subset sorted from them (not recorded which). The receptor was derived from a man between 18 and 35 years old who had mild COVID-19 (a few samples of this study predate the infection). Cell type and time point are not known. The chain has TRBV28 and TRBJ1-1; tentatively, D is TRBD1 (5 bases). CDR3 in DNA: TGTGCCAGCACTCCTCCTGGCCAGGGGAACACTGAAGCTTTCTTT. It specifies CASTPPGQGNTEAFF. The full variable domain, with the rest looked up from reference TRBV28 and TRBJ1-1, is DVKVTQSSRYLVKRTGEKVFLECVQDMDHENMFWYRQDPGLGLRLIYFSYDVKMKEKGDIPEGYSVSREKKERFSLILESASTNQTSMYLCASTPPGQGNTEAFFGQGTRLTVV.